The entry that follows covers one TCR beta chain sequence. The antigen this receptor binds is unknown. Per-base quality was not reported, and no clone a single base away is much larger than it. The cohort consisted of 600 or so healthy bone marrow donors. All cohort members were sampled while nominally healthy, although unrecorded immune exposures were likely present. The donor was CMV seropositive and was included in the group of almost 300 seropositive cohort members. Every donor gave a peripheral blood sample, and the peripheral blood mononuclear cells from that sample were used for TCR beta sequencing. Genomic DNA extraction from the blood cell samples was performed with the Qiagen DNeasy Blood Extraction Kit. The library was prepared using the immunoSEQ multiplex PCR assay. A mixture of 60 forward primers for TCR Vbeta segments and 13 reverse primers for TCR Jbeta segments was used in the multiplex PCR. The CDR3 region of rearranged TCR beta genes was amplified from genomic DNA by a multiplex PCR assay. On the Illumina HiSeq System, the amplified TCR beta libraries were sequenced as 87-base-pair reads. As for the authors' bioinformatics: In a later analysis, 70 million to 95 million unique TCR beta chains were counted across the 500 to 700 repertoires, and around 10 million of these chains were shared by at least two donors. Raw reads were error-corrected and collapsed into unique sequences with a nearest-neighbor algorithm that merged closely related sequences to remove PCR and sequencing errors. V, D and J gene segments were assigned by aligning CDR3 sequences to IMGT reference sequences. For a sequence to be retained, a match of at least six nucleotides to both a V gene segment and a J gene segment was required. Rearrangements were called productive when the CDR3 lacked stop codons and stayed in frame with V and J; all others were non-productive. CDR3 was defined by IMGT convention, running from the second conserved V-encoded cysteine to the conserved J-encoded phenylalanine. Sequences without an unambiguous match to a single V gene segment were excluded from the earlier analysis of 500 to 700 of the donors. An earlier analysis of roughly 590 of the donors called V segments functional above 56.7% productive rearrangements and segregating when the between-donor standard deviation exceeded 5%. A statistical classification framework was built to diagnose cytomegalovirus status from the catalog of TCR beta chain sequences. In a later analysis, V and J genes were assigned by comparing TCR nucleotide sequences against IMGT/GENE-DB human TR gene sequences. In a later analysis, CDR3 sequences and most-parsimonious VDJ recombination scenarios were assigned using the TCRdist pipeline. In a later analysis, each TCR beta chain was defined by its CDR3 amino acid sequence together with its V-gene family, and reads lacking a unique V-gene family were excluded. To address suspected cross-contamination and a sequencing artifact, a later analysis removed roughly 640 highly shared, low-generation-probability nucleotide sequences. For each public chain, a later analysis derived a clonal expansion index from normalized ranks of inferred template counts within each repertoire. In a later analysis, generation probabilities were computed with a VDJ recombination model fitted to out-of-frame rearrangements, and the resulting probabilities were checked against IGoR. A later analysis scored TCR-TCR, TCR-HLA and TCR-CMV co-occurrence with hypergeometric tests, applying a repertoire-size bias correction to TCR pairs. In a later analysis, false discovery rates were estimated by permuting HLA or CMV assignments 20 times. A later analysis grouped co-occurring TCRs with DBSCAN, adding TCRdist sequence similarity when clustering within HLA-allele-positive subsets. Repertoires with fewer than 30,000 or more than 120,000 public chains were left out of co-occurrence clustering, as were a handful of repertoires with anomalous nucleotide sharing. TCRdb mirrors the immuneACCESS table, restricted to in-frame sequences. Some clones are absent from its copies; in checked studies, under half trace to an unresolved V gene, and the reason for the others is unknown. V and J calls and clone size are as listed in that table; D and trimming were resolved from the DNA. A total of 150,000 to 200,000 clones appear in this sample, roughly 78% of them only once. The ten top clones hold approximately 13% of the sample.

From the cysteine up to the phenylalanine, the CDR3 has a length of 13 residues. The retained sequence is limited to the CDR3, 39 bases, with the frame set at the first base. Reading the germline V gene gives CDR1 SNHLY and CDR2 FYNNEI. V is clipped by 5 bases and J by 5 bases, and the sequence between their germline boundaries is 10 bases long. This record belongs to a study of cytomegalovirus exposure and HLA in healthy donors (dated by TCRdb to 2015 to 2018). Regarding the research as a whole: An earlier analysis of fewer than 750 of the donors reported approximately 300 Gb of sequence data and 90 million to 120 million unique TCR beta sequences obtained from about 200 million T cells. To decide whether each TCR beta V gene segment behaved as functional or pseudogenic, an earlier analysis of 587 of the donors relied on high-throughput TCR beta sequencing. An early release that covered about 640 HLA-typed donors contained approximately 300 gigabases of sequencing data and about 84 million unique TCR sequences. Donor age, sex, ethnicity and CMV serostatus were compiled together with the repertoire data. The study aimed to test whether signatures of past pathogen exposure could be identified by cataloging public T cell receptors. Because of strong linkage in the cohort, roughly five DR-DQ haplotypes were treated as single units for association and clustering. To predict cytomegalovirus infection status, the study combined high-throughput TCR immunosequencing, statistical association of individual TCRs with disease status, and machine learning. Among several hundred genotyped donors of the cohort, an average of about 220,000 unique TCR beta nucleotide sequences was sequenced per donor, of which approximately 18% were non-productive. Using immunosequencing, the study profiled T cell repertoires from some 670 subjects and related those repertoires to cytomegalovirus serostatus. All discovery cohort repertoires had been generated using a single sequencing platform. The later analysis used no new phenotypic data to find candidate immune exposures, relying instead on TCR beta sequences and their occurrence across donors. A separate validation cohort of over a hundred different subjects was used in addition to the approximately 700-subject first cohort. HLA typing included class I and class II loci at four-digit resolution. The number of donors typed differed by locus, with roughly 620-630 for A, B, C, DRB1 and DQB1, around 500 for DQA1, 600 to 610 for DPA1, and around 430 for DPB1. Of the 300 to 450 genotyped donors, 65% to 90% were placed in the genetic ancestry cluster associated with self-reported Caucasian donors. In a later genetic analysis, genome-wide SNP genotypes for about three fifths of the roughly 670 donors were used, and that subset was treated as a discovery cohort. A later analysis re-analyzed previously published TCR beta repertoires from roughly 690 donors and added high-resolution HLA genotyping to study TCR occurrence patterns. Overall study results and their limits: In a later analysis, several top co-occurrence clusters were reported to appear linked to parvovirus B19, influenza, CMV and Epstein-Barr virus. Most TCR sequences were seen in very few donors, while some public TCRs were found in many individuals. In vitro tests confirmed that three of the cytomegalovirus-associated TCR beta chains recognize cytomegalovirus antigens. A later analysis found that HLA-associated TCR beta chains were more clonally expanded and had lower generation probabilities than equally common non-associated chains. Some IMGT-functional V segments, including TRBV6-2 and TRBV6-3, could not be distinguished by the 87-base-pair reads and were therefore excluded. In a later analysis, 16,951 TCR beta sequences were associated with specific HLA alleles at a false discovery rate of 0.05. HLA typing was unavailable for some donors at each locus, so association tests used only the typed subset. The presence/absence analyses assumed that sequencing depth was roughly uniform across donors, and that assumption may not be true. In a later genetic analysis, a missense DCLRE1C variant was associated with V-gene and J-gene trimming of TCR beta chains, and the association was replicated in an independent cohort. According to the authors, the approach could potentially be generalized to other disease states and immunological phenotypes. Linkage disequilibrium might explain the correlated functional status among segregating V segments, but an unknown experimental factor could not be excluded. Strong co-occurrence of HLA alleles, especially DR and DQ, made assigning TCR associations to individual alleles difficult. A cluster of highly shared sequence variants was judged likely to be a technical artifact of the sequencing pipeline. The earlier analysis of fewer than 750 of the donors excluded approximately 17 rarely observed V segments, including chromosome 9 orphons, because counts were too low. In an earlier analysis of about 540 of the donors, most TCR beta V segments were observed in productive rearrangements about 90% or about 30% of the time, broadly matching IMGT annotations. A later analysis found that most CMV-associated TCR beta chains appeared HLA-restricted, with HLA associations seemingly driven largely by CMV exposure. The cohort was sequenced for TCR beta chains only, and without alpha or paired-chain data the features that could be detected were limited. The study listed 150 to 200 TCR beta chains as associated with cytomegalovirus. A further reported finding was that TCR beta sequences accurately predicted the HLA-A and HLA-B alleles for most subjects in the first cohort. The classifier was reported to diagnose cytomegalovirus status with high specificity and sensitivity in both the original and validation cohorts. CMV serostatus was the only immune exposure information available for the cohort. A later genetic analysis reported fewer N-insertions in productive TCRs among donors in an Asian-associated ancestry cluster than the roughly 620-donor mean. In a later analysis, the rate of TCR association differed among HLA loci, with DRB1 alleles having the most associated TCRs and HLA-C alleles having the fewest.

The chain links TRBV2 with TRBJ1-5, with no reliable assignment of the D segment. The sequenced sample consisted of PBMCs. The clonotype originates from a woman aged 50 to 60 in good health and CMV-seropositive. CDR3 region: CASSPKRDQPQHF. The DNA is TGTGCCAGCAGTCCTAAACGCGATCAGCCCCAGCATTTT.